The 8 T cell receptor beta chains below were found in one sample sequenced in a study of beta chain features in type 1 diabetes. Study-wide results and caveats: All four CD4+ subsets from Type 1 diabetes patients carried moderately but significantly shorter TCRB CDR3s.

Investigators reverse transcribed all isolated RNA, so they sequenced expressed TCRB transcripts. Here immunoSEQ multiplex PCR was the method, and the copy in TCRdb shows in-frame clones only, minus some. The sample records under 25,000 clones, around three fifths being singletons. Their antigens remain unidentified. Sequencing was done on a sample of stem cell memory CD4+ T cells from blood. The source is a man between 18 and 29 years old with type 1 diabetes.

The chain carries TRBV10-1 and TRBJ2-7; D possibly corresponds to TRBD1 (5 bases). The CDR3 is made up of 14 amino acids. Germline loops: CDR1 WNHNN, CDR2 SYGVQD (reference sequence). V dropped 0 bases and J dropped 2 bases, with 8 bases sitting between them. The DNA for the CDR3 is TGCGCCAGCAGTGAGTCGACAGCAACCTACGAGCAGTACTTC. It specifies CASSESTATYEQYF.

The rearrangement links TRBV4-3 to TRBJ2-1; no clear D gene. CDR3 size: 18 residues. Germline lookup yields CDR1 LGHNA and CDR2 YSLEER. V was trimmed by 0 bases and J by 0 bases, leaving 15 bases between them. Here the CDR3 DNA reads TGCGCCAGCAGCCAAGAAAGGAGCACGGTCAGCTCCTACAATGAGCAGTTCTTC. Translating it yields CASSQERSTVSSYNEQFF.

The rearrangement joins TRBV21-1 to TRBJ2-1; whether TRBD1, the table's D call, matches the DNA was not checked. TRBV21-1 corresponds to a pseudogene. The CDR3 extends over 16 amino acids. The CDR3 sequence is CASSTPGQGASNEQFF. The CDR3 bases are TGTGCCAGCAGCACCCCGGGACAGGGGGCGTCCAATGAGCAGTTCTTC.

This sequence joins TRBV7-9 and TRBJ1-1, with 10 bases fitting TRBD1. V gave up 6 bases and J gave up 6 bases; unmatched junction bases: 7. The CDR3 has 14 amino acids. Germline V lookup: CDR1 SEHNR, CDR2 FQNEAQ (reference sequence). CDR3 bases: TGTGCCAGCAGTCGGGGACAGGGGACGTCTGAAGCTTTCTTT. It translates to CASSRGQGTSEAFF.

The J gene is TRBJ2-7, the V gene TRBV7-2; D might be TRBD1 (6 bases). The CDR3 has 14 residues. Per germline, CDR1 SGHTA and CDR2 FQGNSA. V was shortened by 5 bases and J by 6 bases, with 17 bases between the two germline ends. The CDR3 DNA reads as TGTGCCAGCAGCAAACAACAGGGTAGTCGCGAGCAGTACTTC. Translation gives CASSKQQGSREQYF.

Only one count was recorded for this clone. This chain links TRBV27 with TRBJ2-5; D is perhaps TRBD2 (5 bases). Germline V gives CDR1 MNHEY, CDR2 SMNVEV (reference sequence). Trimming cost V 8 bases and J 2 bases, with 12 bases left between them. The CDR3 contains 13 residues. CDR3 protein: CASRGLVQETQYF. DNA of the CDR3: TGTGCCAGCCGTGGACTGGTTCAAGAGACCCAGTACTTC.

The chain joins TRBV11-2 to TRBJ2-5; 7 bases line up with TRBD1. This CDR3 has 15 amino acids. The V segment lost 1 base and the J segment 5 bases; nucleotides outside the gene matches: 7. Germline V CDR1 and CDR2: SGHAT, FQNNGV. This CDR3 reads CASSLGPDREETQYF. CDR3 sequence (DNA): TGTGCCAGCAGCTTAGGGCCCGACAGGGAGGAGACCCAGTACTTC.

This chain links TRBV28 with TRBJ1-2; no clear D gene. The CDR3 runs to 14 residues. Germline CDR1 is MDHEN and CDR2 is SYDVKM. Trimming removed 2 bases at V and 5 bases at J, with 12 bases between. The CDR3, as DNA: TGTGCCAGCAGTTTAGTTGGACTTGATTATGGCTACACCTTC. Translated, it gives CASSLVGLDYGYTF.